The clone carrying this T cell receptor beta chain has more than one count but fewer than ten. The CDR3 is made up of 13 amino acids. J lost 2 bases, V lost 3 bases, and 3 bases had no gene match. Per germline, CDR1 DFQATT and CDR2 SNEGSKA (reference sequence). This entry belongs to a study of blood T cells in healthy people across ages. Donors were systemically healthy Caucasian individuals from Russia aged 6 to 90 years. Sample-barcoded 5' priming and a J-beta primer mix drove a second PCR of 7 to 11 cycles. TCRdb used MiXCR to reprocess the 5' RACE reads, holding one entry per CDR3 protein. The sample has roughly 1,500,000 distinct CDR3 sequences; roughly 30% are singletons.

The source is a woman in her twenties or thirties in good health. The sample comprised blood. V is TRBV20-1 and J is TRBJ2-7; 8 nucleotides agree with TRBD2. CDR3 sequence: CSARRGAPYEQYF. The DNA for the CDR3 is TGCAGTGCTAGGCGGGGGGCTCCCTACGAGCAGTACTTC.